This TCR beta chain stems from a study of spatial heterogeneity in lung cancer. At the level of the study: A consistent excess of beta-chain over alpha-chain sequences was detected. Study-wide findings and caveats: Resection saw ubiquitous expanded tumor TCRs appear in blood more than follow-up did.

The germline V gene encodes CDR1 SNHLY and CDR2 FYNNEI. Trimming removed 5 bases from V and 5 bases from J, with 10 bases in between. This CDR3 spans 13 amino acids. TCRdb reprocessed the 5' RACE reads via MiXCR and lists one record per CDR3 protein. The table records approximately 49,000 distinct CDR3 sequences, approximately 5.7% of them present only once. This clonotype showed up many times. Its antigen is undetermined. As for time point: sample taken at primary tumor resection. No cells were sorted before sequencing. The whole RNA sequenced was extracted from tumor, nontumor lung or frozen PBMC. Donors were around 70 untreated early-stage non-small cell lung cancer patients.

The source of this sequence is a male donor with early-stage non-small cell lung cancer. The sequencing here drew on PBMCs, taken at surgery. The chain carries TRBV2 and TRBJ2-1, with D possibly matching TRBD2 (5 bases). CDR3 region: CASSKGLNNEQFF. The CDR3 DNA reads TGTGCCAGCAGTAAAGGACTGAACAATGAGCAGTTCTTC.